Each of the 31 T cell receptor beta chains below was sequenced from the same sample in a study of metastatic and nonmetastatic thyroid tumors. Thyroid surgery was performed in patients who had received no treatment beforehand. Through MiXCR, TCRdb re-clonotyped the PCR reads. This sample has about 31,000 clones, with 15% to 20% found just once. Sequenced input: blood. The receptor set was obtained from a female donor with papillary thyroid cancer or a benign thyroid nodule (not recorded which). Some clones in this sample may be carry-over from other donors' samples.

At least ten counts were recorded for this clone. The chain links TRBV3-1 to TRBJ1-3; D unresolved. Trimming pared 6 bases from V and 0 bases from J, leaving 6 bases between. Germline V gives CDR1 LGHDT, CDR2 YNNKEL (reference sequence). CDR3 length: 13 residues. CDR3 loop: CASRTNSGNTIYF. In DNA, the CDR3 is TGTGCCAGCAGAACCAACTCTGGAAACACCATATATTTT.

The rearrangement joins TRBV6-1 to TRBJ1-2, with 10 nucleotides matching TRBD1. The CDR3 runs to 14 residues. V shed 5 bases, J shed 5 bases, and the junction held 5 bases outside the gene matches. CDR1 and CDR2 from the germline V gene are MNHNS and SASEGT. CDR3 sequence reads: CASSTSGQGYGYTF. CDR3 bases: TGTGCCAGCAGTACCTCGGGACAGGGGTATGGCTACACCTTC.

V is TRBV7-3 and J is TRBJ2-2; D might be TRBD1 (5 bases). Germline loops: CDR1 SGHTA, CDR2 FQGTGA. This CDR3 has 14 residues. Between the trimmed V and J ends, which lost 2 bases and 8 bases, there was a span of 12 bases. CDR3 region: CASSLSPGKGELFF. The CDR3 DNA is TGTGCCAGCAGCTTATCTCCAGGGAAAGGGGAGCTGTTTTTT.

The V call is TRBV13, the J call TRBJ2-7, with D possibly being TRBD1 (5 bases). The germline CDR1 and CDR2 sequences are PRHDT and FYEKMQ (reference sequence). This CDR3 contains 15 residues. The V end was cut by 0 bases, the J end by 4 bases, with 13 bases between. CDR3 residues: CASSLGAGSRYEQYF. The DNA of the CDR3 is TGTGCCAGCAGCTTAGGTGCAGGGTCGAGGTACGAGCAGTACTTC.

There are many counts of this clone. This chain uses TRBV10-2 with TRBJ1-4; a weak D match, TRBD1 (6 bases). Trimming stripped 3 bases from V and 7 bases from J, with 6 bases between. The CDR3 runs 12 residues. Germline V gene data show CDR1 as WSHSY and CDR2 as SAAADI. CDR3 in amino acids: CASSEQGEKLFF. CDR3 bases: TGCGCCAGCAGTGAACAGGGTGAAAAACTGTTTTTT.

There are many counts of this clone. V is TRBV6-1 and J is TRBJ2-3; 8 nucleotides align to TRBD2. The trim removed 0 bases at V and 6 bases at J, leaving 5 bases unmatched. Germline V lookup: CDR1 MNHNS, CDR2 SASEGT. This CDR3 contains 15 residues. The CDR3 sequence: CASSEALRGGDTQYF. For the CDR3, the DNA is TGTGCCAGCAGTGAAGCGCTTCGGGGGGGGGATACGCAGTATTTT.

This clone has a count of ten or more. This chain links TRBV20-1 with TRBJ1-1; 9 bases align to TRBD1. Germline-derived CDR1 and CDR2 are DFQATT and SNEGSKA (reference sequence). CDR3 length: 15 amino acids. J lost 11 bases, V lost 4 bases, and 17 bases had no gene match. The DNA for the CDR3 is TGCAGTGCTACCGGGACAGGGTGGTTTGTCGGGCCCGCTTTCTTT. This encodes CSATGTGWFVGPAFF.

Many counts were recorded for this clone. V gene TRBV9 combines with J gene TRBJ1-2; D is uncertain. This CDR3 has 14 residues. Germline V CDR1 and CDR2: SGDLS, YYNGEE. With 0 bases removed from V and 6 bases from J, the gap between germline ends came to 12 bases. The CDR3 loop reads CASSVASAANGYTF. CDR3 DNA sequence: TGTGCCAGCAGCGTAGCGTCGGCGGCTAATGGCTACACCTTC. The variable domain in full, completed from reference TRBV9 and TRBJ1-2, reads DSGVTQTPKHLITATGQRVTLRCSPRSGDLSVYWYQQSLDQGLQFLIQYYNGEERAKGNILERFSAQQFPDLHSELNLSSLELGDSALYFCASSVASAANGYTFGSGTRLTVV.

This clone was found a few times. The chain links TRBV2 to TRBJ2-2; D is possibly TRBD2 (5 bases). The germline V gene encodes CDR1 SNHLY and CDR2 FYNNEI. CDR3 length equals 15 residues. V was cut by 6 bases and J by 3 bases, with 14 bases left in between. CDR3: CASSVDYSDTGELFF. The CDR3 DNA reads TGTGCCAGCAGCGTAGACTACTCTGACACCGGGGAGCTGTTTTTT.

CDR3 sequence reads: CASSSTGTGGTDTQYF. In nucleotides, the CDR3 is TGTGCCAGCAGCTCTACCGGGACAGGGGGGACAGATACGCAGTATTTT. The chain uses TRBV13 and TRBJ2-3, with TRBD1 matching over 11 bases. CDR3 size: 16 residues. From germline, CDR1 is PRHDT and CDR2 FYEKMQ (reference sequence). V was pared by 4 bases and J by 3 bases, with 6 bases of the junction left unmatched.

The V call is TRBV30, the J call TRBJ1-2; TRBD1 is a possible D gene (6 bases). Trimming removed 7 bases from V and 5 bases from J, with 20 bases in between. CDR3 length: 14 residues. The V gene's germline CDR1 is GTSNPN and CDR2 SVGIG (reference sequence). CDR3 amino acids: CASRTVLGKYGYTF. The CDR3 bases are TGTGCCTCAAGGACAGTCTTGGGGAAGTATGGCTACACCTTC.

This clone was counted ten times or more. The gene calls are TRBV24-1 and TRBJ2-1, with 11 nucleotides matching TRBD2. Unmatched junction bases numbered 11, after V lost 4 bases and J lost 10 bases. This CDR3 is 16 amino acids long. The germline gives CDR1 KGHDR, CDR2 SFDVKD. This chain's CDR3 is CATSEGASGGRGEQFF. The DNA of the CDR3 is TGTGCCACCAGTGAGGGGGCTAGCGGGGGGCGAGGGGAGCAGTTCTTC.

Comments on this clone: This may come from a read error, since a much larger clone is one base off. The chain employs TRBV5-4 and TRBJ1-3; D gene uncertain. Germline-derived CDR1 and CDR2 are SGHNT and YYREEE (reference sequence). Deletions cut 4 bases from V and 3 bases from J, with 14 bases between. The length of the CDR3 is 15 residues. The CDR3, as DNA: TGTGCCAGCAGCGCTCATGGCCGGGGTGGAAACACCATATATTTT. As protein: CASSAHGRGGNTIYF.

This clone showed up many times. The rearrangement uses TRBV19 and TRBJ1-2; D gene ambiguous. Germline loops: CDR1 LNHDA, CDR2 SQIVND (reference sequence). The CDR3 loop spans 13 amino acids. The ends were cut back, 7 bases at V and 8 bases at J, with 17 bases in the middle. The CDR3 region has the DNA TGTGCCAGTACCTACGACCCGATATCGGGCTACACCTTC. Encoded protein: CASTYDPISGYTF.

The CDR3 DNA sequence: TGTGCCAGTAGGTGGAGTGGTTTCTCCTACGAGCAGTACTTC. Translation gives CASRWSGFSYEQYF. The J gene is TRBJ2-7, the V gene TRBV19, with D uncertain. Germline V gene lookup returns CDR1 LNHDA and CDR2 SQIVND (reference sequence). Trimming stripped 6 bases from V and 0 bases from J, with 12 bases between. The CDR3 runs 14 residues. Variable domain in full (rest from reference TRBV19 and TRBJ2-7): DGGITQSPKYLFRKEGQNVTLSCEQNLNHDAMYWYRQDPGQGLRLIYYSQIVNDFQKGDIAEGYSVSREKKESFPLTVTSAQKNPTAFYLCASRWSGFSYEQYFGPGTRLTVT.

This clone has a handful of counts. This clone may be a read error of a much larger clone one base away. The chain uses TRBV14 and TRBJ2-5; D is ambiguous. Germline loops: CDR1 SGHDN, CDR2 FVKESK. This CDR3 comprises 11 residues. Trimming stripped 5 bases from V and 10 bases from J, with 11 bases between. The CDR3 bases are TGTGCCAGCAGCAAAAGTGCGGTCCAGTACTTC. This codes for CASSKSAVQYF.

The CDR3 DNA follows: TGCAGTGCTAGCGGAAGGGTCCAGGGGATCTCCTACGAGCAGTACTTC. Its translation: CSASGRVQGISYEQYF. V usage is TRBV20-1 and J usage is TRBJ2-7; D might be TRBD1 (6 bases). V gave up 3 bases and J gave up 0 bases, with 18 bases separating them. The CDR3 has 16 amino acids. Germline CDR1 is DFQATT and CDR2 is SNEGSKA (reference sequence).

As concerns this clone: A junction end diverges from the germline sequence, so it may reflect a read error. The chain carries TRBV6-2 or TRBV6-3 and TRBJ1-2; weak D call: TRBD1 (6 bases). The CDR3 has 16 amino acids. CDR1 and CDR2 (germline): MNHEY, SVGEGT. In DNA form, the CDR3 reads TGTGCCAGCAGTTACACCTACAGGGCTTTCTACTATTGCTACACCTTC. This sequence encodes CASSYTYRAFYYCYTF.

This clone was recorded many times. The sample carries other DNA sequences with the same CDR3. V usage is TRBV11-1 and J usage is TRBJ1-5; TRBD1 matches at 8 bases. CDR3 length: 15 amino acids. J lost 0 bases, V lost 5 bases, and 3 bases had no gene match. The V gene's germline CDR1 is SGHAT and CDR2 FQDESV (reference sequence). CDR3 protein: CASSLDRGSNQPQHF. DNA of the CDR3: TGTGCCAGCAGCCTCGACAGGGGTAGCAATCAGCCCCAGCATTTT.

In this sample, this clone turned up many times. The CDR3 protein is CASRWHLNQPQHF. The CDR3 DNA is TGTGCCAGCAGGTGGCACCTTAATCAGCCCCAGCATTTT. The chain carries TRBV6-2 or TRBV6-3 and TRBJ1-5; the D is unclear. In germline, CDR1 is MNHEY, CDR2 SVGEGT. The V gene lost 6 bases and the J gene lost 4 bases, with 10 bases spanning the gap. The CDR3 has 13 residues.

J is TRBJ2-3 and V is TRBV6-6, with D tentatively TRBD1 (5 bases). The ends were cut back, 2 bases at V and 0 bases at J, with 12 bases in the middle. The CDR3 loop spans 16 amino acids. The germline V gene encodes CDR1 MNHNY and CDR2 SVGAGI (reference sequence). The CDR3 nucleotides read TGTGCCAGCAGTTACGGTGGGGCTCCTAGCACAGATACGCAGTATTTT. This sequence encodes CASSYGGAPSTDTQYF.

In this sample, this clone turned up many times. The chain joins TRBV5-8 to TRBJ2-7; 8 nucleotides align to TRBD2. The CDR3 has 15 amino acids. Per the germline V gene, CDR1 is SGHTS and CDR2 is YDEGEE. V shed 7 bases, J shed 0 bases, and the junction held 9 bases outside the gene matches. CDR3 region: CASPSYSGVSYEQYF. The CDR3, as DNA: TGTGCCAGCCCATCATATAGCGGGGTCTCCTACGAGCAGTACTTC.

The chain carries TRBV20-1 and TRBJ2-6, with 12 bases that match TRBD2. V trimming: 6 bases; J trimming: 0 bases; junction bases outside the gene matches: 6. Germline V CDR1 and CDR2: DFQATT, SNEGSKA (reference sequence). This CDR3 is 17 amino acids long. CDR3 residues: CSAPGLAGFSGANVLTF. CDR3 bases: TGCAGTGCGCCGGGACTAGCGGGTTTCTCTGGGGCCAACGTCCTGACTTTC.

In its sample, this clone was seen many times. No conserved phenylalanine or tryptophan ends this CDR3, so it is likely a read error. The chain couples TRBV7-9 to TRBJ2-5, with D possibly being TRBD2 (6 bases). Per the germline V gene, CDR1 is SEHNR and CDR2 is FQNEAQ (reference sequence). This CDR3 has 15 residues. V dropped 8 bases and J dropped 0 bases, with 16 bases sitting between them. The CDR3: CASGSKRAYQETQYV. In DNA form, the CDR3 reads TGTGCCAGCGGAAGTAAGCGGGCGTACCAAGAGACCCAGTACGTC.

This clone was seen many times. V is TRBV6-1 and J is TRBJ2-3; D perhaps matches TRBD2 (5 bases). The germline V and J ends were trimmed by 0 bases and 3 bases, with 7 bases remaining between them. Germline V lookup: CDR1 MNHNS, CDR2 SASEGT. The CDR3 covers 14 residues. CDR3 loop: CASSEAGGTDTQYF. CDR3 nucleotide sequence: TGTGCCAGCAGTGAAGCAGGAGGAACAGATACGCAGTATTTT.

This clone has ten or more counts. This CDR3 reads CAISPTGFGNSPLHF. The DNA of the CDR3 is TGTGCCATCAGCCCGACAGGGTTCGGTAATTCACCCCTCCACTTT. This rearrangement joins TRBV10-3 to TRBJ1-6; 7 bases match TRBD1. Germline V gene lookup returns CDR1 ENHRY and CDR2 SYGVKD. The V and J ends lost 6 bases and 6 bases, in that order; junction bases with no gene match: 8. The CDR3 runs to 15 residues.

This clone was observed at least ten times. This chain uses TRBV29-1 with TRBJ2-5; no definite D call. The CDR3 is made up of 13 amino acids. Per germline, CDR1 SQVTM and CDR2 ANQGSEA. V lost 3 bases and J 5 bases, leaving 13 bases between the germline ends. As DNA, the CDR3 is TGCAGCGTTGAGAGGCAGGTAGAGGAGACCCAGTACTTC. Its protein is CSVERQVEETQYF.

This clone appeared many times. The chain combines TRBV12-3 or TRBV12-4 with TRBJ2-1, with TRBD1 matching 9 bases. The CDR3 loop spans 14 amino acids. Germline trimming cut 6 bases from V and 8 bases from J; bases unmatched to any gene: 8. CDR3 in amino acids: CASSNIDRGDEQFF. CDR3 DNA: TGTGCCAGCAGCAATATAGACAGGGGGGATGAGCAGTTCTTC.

This clone was observed at least ten times. The chain carries TRBV3-1 and TRBJ1-5; TRBD1 is a possible D gene (6 bases). V dropped 4 bases and J dropped 6 bases, with 13 bases sitting between them. Germline CDR1 is LGHDT and CDR2 is YNNKEL (reference sequence). This CDR3 is built from 14 residues. The CDR3 protein is CASSLGGGGQPQHF. The CDR3 DNA is TGTGCCAGCAGCCTGGGAGGGGGTGGTCAGCCCCAGCATTTT.

This clone was seen more than once but under ten times. A read error may account for a junction end that differs from germline. V is TRBV7-9 and J is TRBJ1-5; 7 nucleotides align to TRBD1. The CDR3 runs 14 residues. Germline CDR1 SEHNR, CDR2 FQNEAQ (reference sequence). DNA of the CDR3: TGTGCCAACAGCCCGGACAGGAATAATCAGCCCCAGCATTTT. Translating it yields CANSPDRNNQPQHF.

In its sample, this clone was seen many times. The chain couples TRBV3-1 to TRBJ1-2, with 11 bases that match TRBD1. The CDR3 has 15 residues. The germline V gene encodes CDR1 LGHDT and CDR2 YNNKEL (reference sequence). V shed 0 bases, J shed 7 bases, and the junction held 4 bases outside the gene matches. This chain's CDR3 is CASSQDLDRGLGYTF. The CDR3 coding sequence is TGTGCCAGCAGCCAAGATTTGGACAGGGGGCTTGGCTACACCTTC.